These 23 T cell receptor beta chains came from one sample sequenced in a study of blood T cell repertoires in COVID-19. Sequencing used immunoSEQ multiplex PCR; TCRdb keeps in-frame clones, though not all of them. The top ten clones hold 2.1% of a sample with roughly 180,000 clones, around nine tenths of them seen once. The material sequenced was peripheral blood. These receptors were taken from a man between 65 and 85 years old with active or convalescent COVID-19.

This sequence joins TRBV3-1 (or the pseudogene TRBV3-2) and TRBJ1-2, with TRBD1 as a possible D gene (5 bases). This CDR3 comprises 15 residues. Trimming cost V 1 base and J 4 bases, with 13 bases left between them. Per germline, CDR1 LGHDT and CDR2 YNNKEL (reference sequence). The CDR3 DNA sequence: TGTGCCAGCAGCCAAGGCCCGGGGGATTCCTATGGCTACACCTTC. Amino acid sequence: CASSQGPGDSYGYTF.

The chain couples TRBV7-9 to TRBJ1-4; 9 nucleotides align to TRBD1. Germline trimming cut 2 bases from V and 7 bases from J; bases unmatched to any gene: 8. This CDR3 comprises 16 residues. Germline CDR1 reads SEHNR; CDR2 reads FQNEAQ (reference sequence). CDR3 DNA sequence: TGTGCCAGCAGCTTATCCGCGGGACAGGGTGGTGAAAAACTGTTTTTT. This sequence encodes CASSLSAGQGGEKLFF. Using reference TRBV7-9 and TRBJ1-4 for the parts outside the CDR3, the full variable domain is DTGVSQNPRHKITKRGQNVTFRCDPISEHNRLYWYRQTLGQGPEFLTYFQNEAQLEKSRLLSDRFSAERPKGSFSTLEIQRTEQGDSAMYLCASSLSAGQGGEKLFFGSGTQLSVL.

This clone was recorded once. V and J are TRBV4-3 and TRBJ2-2, with 7 bases lining up with TRBD1. Germline loops: CDR1 LGHNA, CDR2 YSLEER. After removal of 4 bases from V and 3 bases from J, the junction contained 8 bases not matched to a gene. The CDR3 length is 16 residues. The CDR3 bases are TGCGCCAGCAGCCCCCGACAGGGCAGATACACCGGGGAGCTGTTTTTT. It translates to CASSPRQGRYTGELFF.

The chain uses TRBV28 and TRBJ1-4, with no clear D. Germline CDR1 and CDR2: MDHEN and SYDVKM. V lost 5 bases and J 3 bases, leaving 10 bases between the germline ends. There are 14 residues in the CDR3. The DNA of the CDR3 is TGTGCCAGCAGTCAACAGTCAGCTAATGAAAAACTGTTTTTT. Residues: CASSQQSANEKLFF.

This clone has a single count. This chain uses TRBV19 with TRBJ2-5, with TRBD1 matching 7 bases. The CDR3 contains 16 residues. The ends lost 9 bases at V and 2 bases at J; junction bases unmatched: 15. CDR1 LNHDA and CDR2 SQIVND come from the germline V gene (reference sequence). The DNA for the CDR3 is TGTGCCAGCGATCCAACAGGGGCCGGACGGCAAGAGACCCAGTACTTC. Translated: CASDPTGAGRQETQYF.

The genes are TRBV7-2 and TRBJ1-3; a possible D gene is TRBD1 (6 bases). Germline CDR1 SGHTA, CDR2 FQGNSA. The CDR3 contains 16 residues. V gave up 2 bases and J gave up 4 bases, with 15 bases separating them. This CDR3 is CASSLRGGGYGNTIYF. For the CDR3, the DNA is TGTGCCAGCAGCTTACGAGGGGGGGGCTACGGAAACACCATATATTTT.

The rearrangement uses TRBV6-5 and TRBJ1-1; D is ambiguous. Per germline, CDR1 MNHEY and CDR2 SVGAGI. Trimming shortened V by 3 bases and J by 5 bases, and 10 bases separated the two germline ends. The length of the CDR3 is 13 residues. This chain's CDR3 is CASSYEWRTEAFF. DNA of the CDR3: TGTGCCAGCAGTTATGAGTGGAGAACTGAAGCTTTCTTT.

V is TRBV20-1 and J is TRBJ2-7, with unresolved D. CDR3 length: 15 amino acids. V lost 3 bases and J lost 4, with 19 bases in between. In germline, CDR1 is DFQATT, CDR2 SNEGSKA (reference sequence). The chain's CDR3 is CSASSPTTGGYEQYF. In DNA form, the CDR3 reads TGCAGTGCTAGTTCCCCGACAACCGGTGGGTACGAGCAGTACTTC.

This clone was seen once. V gene TRBV5-1 combines with J gene TRBJ1-4; 9 bases align to TRBD1. CDR3 length equals 17 residues. Germline V CDR1 and CDR2: SGHRS, YFSETQ. V lost 1 base, J lost 0 bases, and 4 bases stayed unmatched. DNA of the CDR3: TGCGCCAGCAGCTTGACAGGGGGCCGCACAACTAATGAAAAACTGTTTTTT. Translated: CASSLTGGRTTNEKLFF.

This clone has a single count. The chain couples TRBV14 to TRBJ2-7; D may be TRBD1 (6 bases). Germline-derived CDR1 and CDR2 are SGHDN and FVKESK. This CDR3 spans 14 amino acids. Trimming removed 2 bases at V and 3 bases at J, with 11 bases between. CDR3 loop: CASSQLMTGYEQYF. As DNA, the CDR3 is TGTGCCAGCAGCCAACTGATGACAGGCTACGAGCAGTACTTC.

V usage is TRBV10-3 and J usage is TRBJ1-5; TRBD1 matches at 7 bases. CDR1 and CDR2 (germline): ENHRY, SYGVKD. This CDR3 is built from 14 residues. Losses at the gene ends were 4 bases for V and 0 bases for J; bases not matched to a gene: 0. The CDR3 nucleotides read TGTGCCATCAGTGGGGACAGTAGCAATCAGCCCCAGCATTTT. It encodes CAISGDSSNQPQHF.

This sequence joins TRBV7-6 and TRBJ2-1; 8 nucleotides align to TRBD2. Germline V CDR1 and CDR2: SGHVS, FNYEAQ. CDR3 length equals 16 residues. V was clipped by 4 bases and J by 11 bases; unmatched bases: 16. Written as DNA, the CDR3 is TGTGCCAGCAGCTCCATAAAAGCCCAAGTAGCGGGGCAGCAGTTCTTC. Residues: CASSSIKAQVAGQQFF.

CDR3 sequence: CASLKGFGHKGTGNTIYF. The CDR3 coding sequence is TGTGCAAGTCTCAAGGGATTTGGACACAAAGGCACTGGAAACACCATATATTTT. The chain links TRBV12-2 to TRBJ1-3; TRBD1 reflects the table's D call only, with no check against the DNA. TRBV12-2 counts as a pseudogene. There are 18 residues in the CDR3.

The J gene is TRBJ1-6, the V gene TRBV5-4; 8 bases are a match to TRBD1. Germline CDR1 is SGHNT and CDR2 is YYREEE (reference sequence). V dropped 1 base and J dropped 8; count of bases not matched to a gene: 5. This CDR3 has 15 residues. Here the CDR3 DNA reads TGTGCCAGCAGCTTGAGGACAGGGAGGGATTCACCCCTCCACTTT. Encoded protein: CASSLRTGRDSPLHF.

This clone was observed once. The chain employs TRBV3-1 (or the pseudogene TRBV3-2) and TRBJ2-7; D is perhaps TRBD2 (5 bases). CDR1 LGHDT and CDR2 YNNKEL come from the germline V gene (reference sequence). V was pared by 2 bases and J by 4 bases, with 15 bases between. The CDR3 loop spans 15 amino acids. Here the CDR3 reads CASSQPGLDLYEQYF. The CDR3 DNA reads as TGTGCCAGCAGCCAACCCGGACTGGATCTTTACGAGCAGTACTTC.

This sequence joins TRBV18 and TRBJ1-4; D perhaps matches TRBD1 (6 bases). The CDR3 spans 15 residues. Germline assignment: CDR1 KGHSH and CDR2 LQKENI. V was trimmed by 6 bases and J by 8 bases, leaving 19 bases between them. The CDR3 bases are TGTGCCAGCTCGCCCCGGGACATCGTTCGGGAAAAACTGTTTTTT. Its translation is CASSPRDIVREKLFF.

J is TRBJ2-3 and V is TRBV10-2, with D uncertain. The CDR3 spans 14 residues. CDR1 is WSHSY and CDR2 is SAAADI in the germline V gene. With 5 bases removed from V and 0 bases from J, the gap between germline ends came to 9 bases. The DNA for the CDR3 is TGCGCCAGCAGTTACAGCCCTAGCACAGATACGCAGTATTTT. Amino acids: CASSYSPSTDTQYF.

The gene calls are TRBV5-4 and TRBJ2-2, with a tentative D call TRBD2 (5 bases). Germline CDR1 and CDR2: SGHNT and YYREEE (reference sequence). The ends were cut back, 2 bases at V and 6 bases at J, with 20 bases in the middle. The CDR3 has 17 residues. In DNA, the CDR3 is TGTGCCAGCAGCTTCCCGGGGATTGGGTTACGGGCCGGGGAGCTGTTTTTT. Its protein is CASSFPGIGLRAGELFF.

V is TRBV30 and J is TRBJ2-2; 10 bases align to TRBD2. The ends lost 0 bases at V and 4 bases at J; junction bases unmatched: 2. Germline V lookup: CDR1 GTSNPN, CDR2 SVGIG (reference sequence). This CDR3 is built from 15 residues. This chain's CDR3 is CAWSVLAGGTGELFF. The CDR3, as DNA: TGTGCCTGGAGTGTCTTAGCGGGGGGCACCGGGGAGCTGTTTTTT.

Written as DNA, the CDR3 is TGTGCCATCAGTGACTCCTCGGGACGGGCGGGAACTAACTATGGCTACACCTTC. This encodes CAISDSSGRAGTNYGYTF. The gene calls are TRBV10-3 and TRBJ1-2, with a possible D match to TRBD1 (5 bases). V lost 3 bases and J lost 0, with 20 bases in between. Per the germline V gene, CDR1 is ENHRY and CDR2 is SYGVKD. This CDR3 spans 18 amino acids.

The chain is built from TRBV11-2 and TRBJ2-1; TRBD2 is a possible D gene (6 bases). From germline, CDR1 is SGHAT and CDR2 FQNNGV. Trimming left V 6 bases short and J 0 bases short, with 15 bases between. The CDR3 is 16 residues long. CDR3 bases: TGTGCCAGCAGTTCGAGCGGGTCAAGCTCCTACAATGAGCAGTTCTTC. Its protein product is CASSSSGSSSYNEQFF.

The CDR3 region has the DNA TGTGCCAGCGGAGACAGGGGGGTCTATGGCTACACCTTC. Translated, it gives CASGDRGVYGYTF. The J gene is TRBJ1-2, the V gene TRBV12-3 or TRBV12-4, with TRBD1 matching over 9 bases. This CDR3 has 13 residues. Losses at the gene ends were 8 bases for V and 4 bases for J; bases not matched to a gene: 5.

The rearrangement joins TRBV6-5 to TRBJ1-5; D unclear. This CDR3 contains 14 residues. Trimming took 0 bases from V and 0 from J, leaving 3 bases between them. From germline, CDR1 is MNHEY and CDR2 SVGAGI. The CDR3 protein is CASSYSSSNQPQHF. CDR3 coding DNA: TGTGCCAGCAGTTACTCGAGTAGCAATCAGCCCCAGCATTTT.